This TCR beta chain was found in a study of cytomegalovirus exposure and HLA in healthy donors. Unmatched junction bases numbered 8, after V lost 5 bases and J lost 2 bases. The CDR3 is 15 residues long. Germline CDR1 MNHEY, CDR2 SMNVEV (reference sequence). Primers: 60 Vbeta forward and 13 Jbeta reverse. Clones were read by immunoSEQ multiplex PCR, and TCRdb kept only the in-frame ones, dropping some. The sample includes approximately 120,000 clones. Sample: PBMCs. V and J are TRBV27 and TRBJ1-2; 7 positions match TRBD1. The origin of this receptor is a man aged 18 to 29 in good health and CMV-seronegative. In nucleotides, the CDR3 is TGTGCCAGCAGTCCAGTTATGGGACAGAACTATGGCTACACCTTC. Translating it yields CASSPVMGQNYGYTF.